Shown below are 14 T cell receptor beta chains from a single sample sequenced in a study of response to subunit inactivated influenza vaccine. Via MiXCR, TCRdb re-called the RT-PCR reads, giving one row per CDR3 protein. The sample includes 650,000 to 700,000 distinct CDR3 sequences, about a sixth of them seen just once. Sequenced material: PBMCs from blood, taken approximately 13 days after vaccination. The receptors stem from a man in his forties or fifties who received an inactivated influenza vaccine.

This chain uses TRBV15 with TRBJ2-7; 8 bases line up with TRBD1. The CDR3 totals 15 residues. With 1 base clipped from V and 0 bases from J, the junction kept 2 bases outside the gene matches. Germline V gene sequence: CDR1 LNHNV, CDR2 YYDKDF (reference sequence). The CDR3 sequence: CATSRGTGTSYEQYF. The CDR3 nucleotides are TGTGCCACCAGCAGAGGGACAGGGACCTCCTACGAGCAGTACTTC. Using reference TRBV15 and TRBJ2-7 for the parts outside the CDR3, the full variable domain is DAMVIQNPRYQVTQFGKPVTLSCSQTLNHNVMYWYQQKSSQAPKLLFHYYDKDFNNEADTPDNFQSRRPNTSFCFLDIRSPGLGDTAMYLCATSRGTGTSYEQYFGPGTRLTVT.

The table lists this clonotype with a few counts. The chain employs TRBV12-3 or TRBV12-4 and TRBJ2-5; no firm D call. V gave up 5 bases and J gave up 5 bases, with 9 bases separating them. The CDR3 has 12 amino acids. The CDR3 DNA sequence: TGTGCCAGCAGTCTCCCTCCGGAGACCCAGTACTTC. Its translation is CASSLPPETQYF.

The chain links TRBV4-3 to TRBJ1-2; D may be TRBD1 (6 bases). The CDR3 extends over 12 amino acids. Germline V gene lookup returns CDR1 LGHNA and CDR2 YSLEER. The ends were cut back, 3 bases at V and 8 bases at J, with 10 bases in the middle. The CDR3 DNA follows: TGCGCCAGCAGCCATGGGGACACCGGCTACACCTTC. Translating gives CASSHGDTGYTF.

This clonotype has a count of ten or more. V is TRBV5-1 and J is TRBJ1-5, with a weak D call TRBD1 (6 bases). Germline V gene lookup returns CDR1 SGHRS and CDR2 YFSETQ. Trimming removed 4 bases from V and 0 bases from J, with 11 bases in between. The CDR3 is made up of 15 amino acids. The CDR3 coding sequence is TGCGCCAGCAGCATCTCAGGGGATAGCAATCAGCCCCAGCATTTT. It translates to CASSISGDSNQPQHF.

This clonotype has more than one count but fewer than ten. The chain is built from TRBV5-1 and TRBJ2-7; 8 positions match TRBD1. CDR3 length: 15 amino acids. Trimming cost V 4 bases and J 6 bases; bases outside gene matches: 12. CDR1 is SGHRS and CDR2 is YFSETQ in the germline V gene. CDR3: CASSERTGIILEQYF. The CDR3 DNA sequence: TGCGCCAGCAGCGAACGGACAGGGATAATACTCGAGCAGTACTTC.

This chain joins TRBV29-1 and TRBJ2-5, with D possibly being TRBD1 or TRBD2 (5 bases each). The V gene lost 8 bases and the J gene lost 4 bases, with 17 bases spanning the gap. Germline-derived CDR1 and CDR2 are SQVTM and ANQGSEA. This CDR3 has 13 amino acids. CDR3 region: CSFAGASRETQYF. The CDR3, as DNA: TGCAGCTTTGCCGGGGCTAGCCGAGAGACCCAGTACTTC.

This clonotype appeared a few times. The chain recombines TRBV5-1 with TRBJ2-1, with 7 nucleotides matching TRBD1. This CDR3 is built from 15 residues. Trimming removed 4 bases from V and 4 bases from J; junction bases left unmatched: 8. From germline, CDR1 is SGHRS and CDR2 YFSETQ. CDR3 sequence reads: CASSQTGESYNEQFF. The CDR3 coding sequence is TGCGCCAGCAGCCAAACAGGGGAGAGTTACAATGAGCAGTTCTTC.

V is TRBV5-1 and J is TRBJ2-3; D uncertain. Trimming pared 0 bases from V and 3 bases from J, leaving 11 bases between. The germline gives CDR1 SGHRS, CDR2 YFSETQ. The CDR3 length is 15 residues. CDR3 coding DNA: TGCGCCAGCAGCTTGGGGGCTAGTTCAACAGATACGCAGTATTTT. It encodes CASSLGASSTDTQYF.

This clonotype was picked up a small number of times. The chain carries TRBV14 and TRBJ2-7, with D perhaps given as TRBD1 or TRBD2 (5 bases each). CDR1 is SGHDN and CDR2 is FVKESK in the germline V gene. The CDR3 consists of 13 residues. V was cut by 0 bases and J by 6 bases, with 9 bases left in between. This CDR3 is CASSQDWGIEQYF. DNA of the CDR3: TGTGCCAGCAGCCAAGACTGGGGGATCGAGCAGTACTTC. Looking up the rest from reference TRBV14 and TRBJ2-7 gives the full variable domain: EAGVTQFPSHSVIEKGQTVTLRCDPISGHDNLYWYRRVMGKEIKFLLHFVKESKQDESGMPNNRFLAERTGGTYSTLKVQPAELEDSGVYFCASSQDWGIEQYFGPGTRLTVT.

The chain combines TRBV20-1 with TRBJ2-2; D call uncertain. The V end was cut by 1 base, the J end by 2 bases, with 8 bases between. The CDR3 is 14 residues long. Germline V gene sequence: CDR1 DFQATT, CDR2 SNEGSKA (reference sequence). The CDR3 reads CSARASRNTGELFF. In DNA, the CDR3 is TGCAGTGCTAGAGCTTCCAGAAACACCGGGGAGCTGTTTTTT.

This clonotype was recorded a few times. This chain connects TRBV27 to TRBJ2-2; 9 bases line up with TRBD1. V dropped 5 bases and J dropped 7; count of bases not matched to a gene: 11. The CDR3 is 16 residues long. In germline, CDR1 is MNHEY, CDR2 SMNVEV (reference sequence). The CDR3 coding sequence is TGTGCCAGCAGTAAACCGGGACAGGGCTTGGGCGGGGAGCTGTTTTTT. Translated, it gives CASSKPGQGLGGELFF.

V is TRBV3-1 and J is TRBJ2-6; D remains ambiguous. Germline assignment: CDR1 LGHDT and CDR2 YNNKEL (reference sequence). The CDR3 totals 16 residues. V dropped 4 bases and J dropped 0 bases, with 10 bases sitting between them. The CDR3 DNA is TGTGCCAGCAGCCCGGGTTTCCTCTCTGGGGCCAACGTCCTGACTTTC. Its protein is CASSPGFLSGANVLTF.

This chain uses TRBV9 with TRBJ2-3; D call uncertain. The CDR3 is 15 amino acids. V lost 2 bases, J lost 2 bases, and 12 bases lay in between. Germline-derived CDR1 and CDR2 are SGDLS and YYNGEE. The CDR3 here is CASSVEHLNTDTQYF. DNA for the CDR3: TGTGCCAGCAGCGTCGAGCACCTTAACACAGATACGCAGTATTTT.

The V and J genes are TRBV29-1 and TRBJ2-3; D is perhaps TRBD1 (5 bases). Germline values: CDR1 SQVTM, CDR2 ANQGSEA. The CDR3 sequence is 13 residues long. Trimming left V 4 bases short and J 1 base short, with 9 bases between. This chain's CDR3 is CSVGRVGTDTQYF. DNA of the CDR3: TGCAGCGTTGGCAGGGTCGGCACAGATACGCAGTATTTT.